This T cell receptor beta chain was sequenced in a study of blood T cell repertoires in COVID-19. Across the whole study: Some COVID-19 samples were acute and others convalescent; all came from the United States, Italy and Spain.

As processed by the authors: Reference gene primers were amplified, and this amplification served to estimate nucleated cell counts. Repertoires were generated with immunoSEQ multiplex PCR, while TCRdb's copy carries only in-frame clones and drops some. The V and J calls and clone size were taken over from that table, and D and trimming were inferred from the DNA. The repertoire holds 150,000 or so clones, approximately 80% seen once, with roughly 4.9% in the top ten. Notes on this clone: Other DNA sequences in the sample encode the same CDR3.

The V gene end was trimmed by 4 bases and the J gene end by 6 bases; junction bases not matched to a gene: 4. Germline V CDR1 and CDR2: LNHDA, SQIVND (reference sequence). The CDR3 length is 15 residues. V usage is TRBV19 and J usage is TRBJ1-6; 9 nucleotides agree with TRBD1. Sequencing was carried out using PBMCs or T cells enriched from blood (not recorded which). This clonotype was sampled from a man in his 70s who had been exposed to COVID-19. CDR3 sequence reads: CASSTPTGGNSPLHF. DNA for the CDR3: TGTGCCAGTAGTACCCCGACAGGGGGTAATTCACCCCTCCACTTT.